These 26 T cell receptor beta chains came from one sample sequenced in a study of response to subunit inactivated influenza vaccine. A single record per CDR3 protein comes from TCRdb applying MiXCR to the RT-PCR reads. The sample holds around 200,000 distinct CDR3 sequences, about 9.3% seen once. The source material was non-naive T cells sorted from PBMCs, sampled on the day of vaccination. These receptors all stem from a man aged 50-59 years who received an inactivated influenza vaccine.

In this sample, this clonotype turned up a few times. This chain links TRBV29-1 with TRBJ2-7; TRBD2 matches 9 bases. Germline values: CDR1 SQVTM, CDR2 ANQGSEA. The CDR3 extends over 14 amino acids. V gave up 3 bases and J gave up 4 bases; unmatched junction bases: 7. CDR3 in DNA: TGCAGCGTTGATGTTAGCGGGAGTCGGTACGAGCAGTACTTC. It encodes CSVDVSGSRYEQYF.

This chain links TRBV5-8 with TRBJ1-4; D possibly corresponds to TRBD1 (5 bases). The CDR3 is 17 amino acids. Germline CDR1 SGHTS, CDR2 YDEGEE. Trimming stripped 4 bases from V and 6 bases from J, with 22 bases between. DNA of the CDR3: TGTGCCAGCAGCCGGGGCCTGGGCGGATCCGAGTATGAAAAACTGTTTTTT. This gives the protein CASSRGLGGSEYEKLFF.

This sequence joins TRBV7-8 and TRBJ2-7; D not certain. There are 16 residues in the CDR3. From germline, CDR1 is SGHVS and CDR2 FQNEAQ. Trimming took 4 bases from V and 4 from J, leaving 20 bases between them. In DNA form, the CDR3 reads TGTGCCAGCAGCTCCTTCCTGACACTTTCCAATTACGAGCAGTACTTC. It yields the protein CASSSFLTLSNYEQYF.

This clonotype was detected only a few times. The rearrangement links TRBV7-9 to TRBJ1-1; no clear D gene. CDR1 and CDR2 (germline): SEHNR, FQNEAQ (reference sequence). The CDR3 is 13 amino acids. V was trimmed by 5 bases and J by 9 bases, leaving 16 bases between them. The CDR3 spells CASSPAGRSQAFF. CDR3 nucleotide sequence: TGTGCCAGCAGCCCGGCGGGGAGGTCTCAAGCTTTCTTT.

This clonotype was picked up many times. The chain joins TRBV12-3 or TRBV12-4 to TRBJ2-2; D gene ambiguous. The CDR3 loop spans 11 amino acids. Trimming pared 2 bases from V and 6 bases from J, leaving 1 base between. CDR3 protein: CASSLSGELFF. The DNA of the CDR3 is TGTGCCAGCAGTTTATCCGGGGAGCTGTTTTTT.

This sequence joins TRBV11-1 and TRBJ2-3; D perhaps matches TRBD2 (6 bases). The CDR3 loop spans 16 amino acids. Germline V CDR1 and CDR2: SGHAT, FQDESV (reference sequence). V dropped 5 bases and J dropped 5 bases, with 20 bases sitting between them. The CDR3 region is CASSLTLKTSEDTQYF. For the CDR3, the DNA is TGTGCCAGCAGCCTTACACTCAAGACTAGTGAAGATACGCAGTATTTT.

This clonotype was counted at least ten times. V is TRBV29-1 and J is TRBJ2-7; 9 bases line up with TRBD1. With 4 bases clipped from V and 8 bases from J, the junction kept 9 bases outside the gene matches. Germline V gene data show CDR1 as SQVTM and CDR2 as ANQGSEA. The CDR3 spans 13 residues. The CDR3 here is CSVGEGTGRQQYF. In DNA form, the CDR3 reads TGCAGCGTTGGGGAGGGGACAGGGAGGCAGCAGTACTTC.

The V call is TRBV11-2, the J call TRBJ2-7; 8 bases map to TRBD1. The CDR3 totals 17 residues. Germline V gene sequence: CDR1 SGHAT, CDR2 FQNNGV. The J segment lost 2 bases and the V segment lost 5 bases, leaving 14 bases of the junction unmatched. The chain's CDR3 is CASSNPDWTGTTYEQYF. The DNA for the CDR3 is TGTGCCAGCAGCAACCCTGACTGGACAGGGACAACCTACGAGCAGTACTTC.

The rearrangement joins TRBV20-1 to TRBJ1-5, with 9 bases that match TRBD1. Germline assignment: CDR1 DFQATT and CDR2 SNEGSKA (reference sequence). The CDR3 has 15 residues. The V segment lost 4 bases and the J segment 9 bases; nucleotides outside the gene matches: 13. The DNA for the CDR3 is TGCAGTGCTACGGGACAGGGTCTAGCAAGGCTGCCCCAGCATTTT. It encodes CSATGQGLARLPQHF.

This clonotype was detected ten times or more. The CDR3 loop reads CSVDRQETQYF. For the CDR3, the DNA is TGCAGCGTTGACCGCCAAGAGACCCAGTACTTC. This chain connects TRBV29-1 to TRBJ2-5; D is unresolved. Deletions cut 3 bases from V and 1 base from J, with 3 bases between. The CDR3 length is 11 residues. The V gene's germline CDR1 is SQVTM and CDR2 ANQGSEA.

In nucleotides, the CDR3 is TGCAGTGCCATACTAGCGGGAGGGCCCCACCACCAAGAGACCCAGTACTTC. It codes for CSAILAGGPHHQETQYF. The chain has TRBV20-1 and TRBJ2-5, with 13 bases lining up with TRBD2. The germline gives CDR1 DFQATT, CDR2 SNEGSKA (reference sequence). The CDR3 is 17 amino acids. The ends lost 6 bases at V and 0 bases at J; junction bases unmatched: 10.

This clonotype was counted ten times or more. The chain joins TRBV27 to TRBJ2-7, with unresolved D. The germline gives CDR1 MNHEY, CDR2 SMNVEV (reference sequence). Trimming shortened V by 2 bases and J by 0 bases, and 11 bases separated the two germline ends. The CDR3 is made up of 15 amino acids. CDR3 nucleotides: TGTGCCAGCAGTTTAAGGCCCATCACCTCCTACGAGCAGTACTTC. Residues: CASSLRPITSYEQYF.

At least ten counts were recorded for this clonotype. This chain joins TRBV7-9 and TRBJ1-6, with D tentatively TRBD1 (5 bases). Germline CDR1 reads SEHNR; CDR2 reads FQNEAQ (reference sequence). Trimming pared 4 bases from V and 7 bases from J, leaving 11 bases between. The CDR3 runs 14 residues. The CDR3 protein is CASSWGDFNSPLHF. In nucleotides, the CDR3 is TGTGCCAGCAGCTGGGGGGACTTCAATTCACCCCTCCACTTT. The full variable domain, with the rest looked up from reference TRBV7-9 and TRBJ1-6, is DTGVSQNPRHKITKRGQNVTFRCDPISEHNRLYWYRQTLGQGPEFLTYFQNEAQLEKSRLLSDRFSAERPKGSFSTLEIQRTEQGDSAMYLCASSWGDFNSPLHFGNGTRLTVT.

Many counts were recorded for this clonotype. The chain combines TRBV20-1 with TRBJ2-4; D gene uncertain. The CDR3 runs 15 residues. V lost 2 bases, J lost 0 bases, and 11 bases lay in between. Germline CDR1 is DFQATT and CDR2 is SNEGSKA (reference sequence). As DNA, the CDR3 is TGCAGTGCTAGACTAAGGGATTTAGCCAAAAACATTCAGTACTTC. Its translation is CSARLRDLAKNIQYF.

This clonotype has ten or more counts. This sequence joins TRBV12-3 or TRBV12-4 and TRBJ2-5; 7 positions agree with TRBD1. The junction had 3 bases not matched to a gene; V was cut back by 0 bases and J by 5 bases. The CDR3 loop spans 14 amino acids. CDR3 residues: CASSLAGQWETQYF. DNA of the CDR3: TGTGCCAGCAGTTTAGCGGGACAGTGGGAGACCCAGTACTTC.

This clonotype showed up many times. The chain is built from TRBV4-3 and TRBJ2-7; 8 bases agree with TRBD1. The CDR3 is 15 amino acids. V dropped 4 bases and J dropped 2; count of bases not matched to a gene: 7. Germline V gene data show CDR1 as LGHNA and CDR2 as YSLEER. The CDR3, as DNA: TGCGCCAGCAGCCGAGAAACGGGACAGGCCTACGAGCAGTACTTC. Amino acids: CASSRETGQAYEQYF.

The chain couples TRBV7-9 to TRBJ2-5; the match to TRBD2 covers 7 bases. The CDR3 runs 16 residues. The V gene's germline CDR1 is SEHNR and CDR2 FQNEAQ (reference sequence). V lost 4 bases and J lost 4; bases outside the gene matches: 12. CDR3 DNA sequence: TGTGCCAGCAGCTCCCGATTACTAGCGAAGGGAGAGACCCAGTACTTC. Amino acids: CASSSRLLAKGETQYF. Full variable domain (rest looked up from reference TRBV7-9 and TRBJ2-5): DTGVSQNPRHKITKRGQNVTFRCDPISEHNRLYWYRQTLGQGPEFLTYFQNEAQLEKSRLLSDRFSAERPKGSFSTLEIQRTEQGDSAMYLCASSSRLLAKGETQYFGPGTRLLVL.

This clonotype was seen only a few times. The chain has TRBV18 and TRBJ1-1; D is unclear. The CDR3 consists of 15 residues. Deletions cut 3 bases from V and 1 base from J, with 12 bases between. The germline CDR1 and CDR2 sequences are KGHSH and LQKENI. DNA of the CDR3: TGTGCCAGCTCACCTATCTCGTCAGCGAACACTGAAGCTTTCTTT. It specifies CASSPISSANTEAFF.

This chain joins TRBV7-9 and TRBJ1-1, with D possibly TRBD1 on 5 matching bases. Germline V CDR1 and CDR2: SEHNR, FQNEAQ (reference sequence). The CDR3 runs to 13 residues. The ends were cut back, 6 bases at V and 3 bases at J, with 11 bases in the middle. Here the CDR3 reads CASRYLGDTEAFF. CDR3 sequence (DNA): TGTGCCAGCAGATACTTAGGGGACACTGAAGCTTTCTTT.

There are a few counts of this clonotype. CDR3 nucleotide sequence: TGTGCCAGCAGCATGGGACTAGCCACAGATACGCAGTATTTT. It translates to CASSMGLATDTQYF. The chain joins TRBV9 to TRBJ2-3; 9 bases align to TRBD2. Germline V CDR1 and CDR2: SGDLS, YYNGEE. This CDR3 spans 14 amino acids. Trimming at V came to 4 bases and at J to 2 bases, leaving 2 bases not matched to a gene. Together with reference TRBV9 and TRBJ2-3, the CDR3 gives the full variable domain: DSGVTQTPKHLITATGQRVTLRCSPRSGDLSVYWYQQSLDQGLQFLIQYYNGEERAKGNILERFSAQQFPDLHSELNLSSLELGDSALYFCASSMGLATDTQYFGPGTRLTVL.

The chain has TRBV6-6 and TRBJ1-5; 9 positions agree with TRBD1. The CDR3 consists of 13 residues. Germline CDR1 is MNHNY and CDR2 is SVGAGI (reference sequence). V lost 7 bases and J lost 6; bases outside the gene matches: 4. The CDR3 is CASTQTGGQPQHF. The CDR3 bases are TGTGCCAGCACCCAGACAGGGGGTCAGCCCCAGCATTTT.

The table lists this clonotype with a few counts. The chain is built from TRBV10-2 and TRBJ2-7; 11 bases line up with TRBD1. This CDR3 is 16 amino acids long. V shed 5 bases and J 6 bases; nucleotides not matched to a gene: 12. CDR1 is WSHSY, CDR2 SAAADI, per germline. In DNA form, the CDR3 reads TGCGCCAGCAGTCCCCCGTGGGACAGGGGGTCGGGCGAGCAGTACTTC. This gives the protein CASSPPWDRGSGEQYF.

This clonotype was counted only a few times. Since a much larger clone is just one base distant, this may be a read error. The chain has TRBV27 and TRBJ2-7; 7 bases are shared with TRBD1. Germline trimming cut 4 bases from V and 4 bases from J; bases unmatched to any gene: 4. CDR3 length equals 13 residues. Germline CDR1 reads MNHEY; CDR2 reads SMNVEV (reference sequence). CDR3: CASSSRDRYEQYF. As DNA, the CDR3 is TGTGCCAGCAGTTCCCGGGACAGATACGAGCAGTACTTC.

In its sample, this clonotype was seen a few times. The V call is TRBV24-1, the J call TRBJ2-1; D ambiguous. This CDR3 contains 16 residues. CDR1 is KGHDR, CDR2 SFDVKD, per germline. V was shortened by 1 base and J by 4 bases, with 13 bases between the two germline ends. This CDR3 reads CATSDFVPGLYNEQFF. In DNA, the CDR3 is TGTGCCACCAGTGATTTTGTGCCGGGCCTATACAATGAGCAGTTCTTC.

The rearrangement uses TRBV29-1 and TRBJ2-6; D is ambiguous. V was shortened by 4 bases and J by 0 bases, with 4 bases between the two germline ends. This CDR3 comprises 13 residues. Germline CDR1 reads SQVTM; CDR2 reads ANQGSEA. As DNA, the CDR3 is TGCAGCGTTGTTGCCTCTGGGGCCAACGTCCTGACTTTC. It specifies CSVVASGANVLTF.

At least ten counts were recorded for this clonotype. The chain carries TRBV6-2 or TRBV6-3 and TRBJ2-3; 10 positions agree with TRBD1. The length of the CDR3 is 16 residues. Germline values: CDR1 MNHEY, CDR2 SVGEGT. Losses at the gene ends were 4 bases for V and 5 bases for J; bases not matched to a gene: 9. Here the CDR3 reads CASSSLRTGGRDTQYF. The CDR3 nucleotides read TGTGCCAGCAGTTCCCTCAGGACAGGGGGACGAGATACGCAGTATTTT.